This is a list of T cell receptor beta chains from one sample in a study of T cell changes during pregnancy in multiple sclerosis. Using immunoSEQ multiplex PCR, the repertoire was profiled, and TCRdb retains in-frame clones only, with some absent. The data show approximately 69,000 clones, more than 80% seen once. The specimen was peripheral blood, collected in the second trimester of pregnancy. These receptors all come from a female donor in good health, enrolled as a control in a pregnancy study. Both conserved end residues are part of each CDR3. D genes are given only for firm matches. Clone size is given for some rows only: seen once, a few or many times, or a class if the clone is expanded.

TRBV6-5	TRBJ1-3	.	TRBD1	TGTGCCAGCCACGAAACCGGGACAGGAGGAAACACCATATATTTT	CASHETGTGGNTIYF
TRBV5-5	TRBJ1-6	.	TRBD1	TGTGCCAGCAGTTCCAGACAGGGGGCCTTCTCCTCCTATAATTCACCCCTCCACTTT	CASSSRQGAFSSYNSPLHF
TRBV7-2	TRBJ2-5	.	.	TGTGCCAGCAGCTTACAGGGACTTCTTACGGAGACCCAGTACTTC	CASSLQGLLTETQYF
TRBV5-6	TRBJ1-1	.	.	TGTGCCAGCAGCTTGTCAGGAGGCACTGAAGCTTTCTTT	CASSLSGGTEAFF
TRBV13	TRBJ2-5	.	.	TGTGCCAGCAGCACCCGTAGAAGCGGGGAGACCCAGTACTTC	CASSTRRSGETQYF
TRBV6-5	TRBJ2-1	.	TRBD2	TGTGCCAGCAGTGGACGGGGGGGCCAGAATGAGCAGTTCTTC	CASSGRGGQNEQFF
TRBV29-1	TRBJ2-2	.	.	TGCAGCGTCGCCCGAGGCACCGGGGAGCTGTTTTTT	CSVARGTGELFF
TRBV4-1	TRBJ1-3	.	TRBD1	TGCGCCAGCAGCCAAAATCGACAGGGGGGAAACACCATATATTTT	CASSQNRQGGNTIYF
TRBV6-1	TRBJ2-3	.	.	TGTGCCAGCAGTAACAGGGTGGGAATAGATACGCAGTATTTT	CASSNRVGIDTQYF
TRBV5-1	TRBJ1-1	once	TRBD1	TGCGCCAGCAGCAGGACAGGGGCAGACACTGAAGCTTTCTTT	CASSRTGADTEAFF
TRBV10-2	TRBJ1-4	.	TRBD1	TGCGCCAGCAGAACCGGGACAGGGGACAATGAAAAACTGTTTTTT	CASRTGTGDNEKLFF
TRBV9	TRBJ2-7	.	TRBD1	TGTGCCAGCAGCATCGGGACAGGCCTATCCTACGAGCAGTACTTC	CASSIGTGLSYEQYF
TRBV5-5	TRBJ1-3	.	.	TGTGCCAGCAGCTTGGAGGGAGGTGGAAACACCATATATTTT	CASSLEGGGNTIYF
TRBV5-1	TRBJ2-2	.	.	TGCGCCAGCAGTCCCCCCGGGAACACCGGGGAGCTGTTTTTT	CASSPPGNTGELFF
TRBV4-1	TRBJ2-3	.	TRBD2	TGCGCCAGCAGCCGACTAGCGGGGGGGCGAGATACGCAGTATTTT	CASSRLAGGRDTQYF
TRBV27	TRBJ1-2	.	TRBD1	TGTGCCAGCAGTTTATCGAGGGGGCTTGGTGGCTACACCTTC	CASSLSRGLGGYTF
TRBV4-2	TRBJ1-5	.	.	TGTGCCAGCAGCCAGGACAATAATCAGCCCCAGCATTTT	CASSQDNNQPQHF
TRBV4-3	TRBJ2-1	.	.	TGCGCCAGCAGCCAAGATCCGCAAATCGGCGGGACTTGGAATGAGCAGTTCTTC	CASSQDPQIGGTWNEQFF
TRBV13	TRBJ1-5	.	.	TGTGCCAGCAGCTTAGGCGGGTATAGCAATCAGCCCCAGCATTTT	CASSLGGYSNQPQHF
TRBV4-3	TRBJ2-5	.	TRBD2	TGCGCCAGCAGCCAGGCCCTGGGACTAGCGACGGTGGAGACCCAGTACTTC	CASSQALGLATVETQYF
TRBV28	TRBJ2-2	.	TRBD2	TGTGCCAGCAGCCCCGGGGGCGGGGGGGCGAACACCGGGGAGCTGTTTTTT	CASSPGGGGANTGELFF
TRBV29-1	TRBJ1-2	few	.	TGCAGCGTTGAGGGAGTATTCTATGGCTACACCTTC	CSVEGVFYGYTF
TRBV7-2	TRBJ2-2	.	.	TGTGCCAGCCTTCTGACTCGAAACACCGGGGAGCTGTTTTTT	CASLLTRNTGELFF
TRBV19	TRBJ2-4	.	TRBD2	TGTGCCAGTAGTATAGGGGGTGCGAGCGGGGGGTTAAACATTCAGTACTTC	CASSIGGASGGLNIQYF
TRBV7-6	TRBJ1-6	.	TRBD1	TGTGCCAGCAGCTTATCGGGACAGGGAAGTTCACCCCTCCACTTT	CASSLSGQGSSPLHF
TRBV5-1	TRBJ1-3	.	.	TGCGCCAGCAGCGGAGAAGGTTCTGGAAACACCATATATTTT	CASSGEGSGNTIYF
TRBV7-2	TRBJ1-3	once	.	TGTGCCAGCAGCTTAGGCGCCCCGGGAAACACCATATATTTT	CASSLGAPGNTIYF